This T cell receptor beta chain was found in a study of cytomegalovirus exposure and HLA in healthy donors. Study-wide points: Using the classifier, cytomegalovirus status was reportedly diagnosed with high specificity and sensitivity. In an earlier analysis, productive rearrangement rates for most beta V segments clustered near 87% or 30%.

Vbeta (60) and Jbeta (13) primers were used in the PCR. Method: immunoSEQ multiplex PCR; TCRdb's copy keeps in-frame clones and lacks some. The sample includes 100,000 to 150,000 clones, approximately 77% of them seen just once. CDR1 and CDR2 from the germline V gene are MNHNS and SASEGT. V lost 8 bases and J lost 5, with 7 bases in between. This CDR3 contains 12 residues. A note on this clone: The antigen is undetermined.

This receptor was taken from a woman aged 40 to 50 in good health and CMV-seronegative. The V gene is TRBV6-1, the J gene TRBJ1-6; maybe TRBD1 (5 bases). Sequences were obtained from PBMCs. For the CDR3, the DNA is TGTGCCAGCGGGGGGGATAATTCACCCCTCCACTTT. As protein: CASGGDNSPLHF.